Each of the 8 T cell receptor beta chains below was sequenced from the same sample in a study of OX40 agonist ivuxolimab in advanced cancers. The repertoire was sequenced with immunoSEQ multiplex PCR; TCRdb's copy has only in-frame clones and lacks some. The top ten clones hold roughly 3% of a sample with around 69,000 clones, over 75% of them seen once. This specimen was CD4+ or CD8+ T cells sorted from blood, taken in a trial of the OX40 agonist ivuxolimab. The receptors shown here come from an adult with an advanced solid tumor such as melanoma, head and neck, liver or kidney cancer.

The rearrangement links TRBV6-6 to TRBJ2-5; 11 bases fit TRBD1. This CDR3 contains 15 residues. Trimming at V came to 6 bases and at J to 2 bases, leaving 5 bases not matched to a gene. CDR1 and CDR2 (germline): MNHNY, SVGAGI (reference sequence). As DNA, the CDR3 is TGTGCCAGCAGCCTCCGGGACAGGGGGCAAGAGACCCAGTACTTC. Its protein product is CASSLRDRGQETQYF.

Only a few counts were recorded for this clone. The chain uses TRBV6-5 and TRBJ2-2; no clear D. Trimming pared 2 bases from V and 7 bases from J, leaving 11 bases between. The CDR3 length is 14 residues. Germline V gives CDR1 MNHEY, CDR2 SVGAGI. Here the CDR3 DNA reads TGTGCCAGCAGTTACACACCGAATGTCGGGGAGCTGTTTTTT. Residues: CASSYTPNVGELFF.

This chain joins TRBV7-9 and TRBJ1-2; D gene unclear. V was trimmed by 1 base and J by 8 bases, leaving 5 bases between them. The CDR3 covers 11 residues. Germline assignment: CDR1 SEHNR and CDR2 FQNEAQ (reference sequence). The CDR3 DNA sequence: TGTGCCAGCAGCTTAGGGGCAGGCTACACCTTC. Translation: CASSLGAGYTF.

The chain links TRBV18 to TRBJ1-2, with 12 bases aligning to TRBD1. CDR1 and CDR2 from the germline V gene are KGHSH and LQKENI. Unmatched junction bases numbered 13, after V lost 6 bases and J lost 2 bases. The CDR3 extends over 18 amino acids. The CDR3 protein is CASSPLGTGGARNYGYTF. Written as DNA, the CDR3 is TGTGCCAGCTCCCCCCTGGGGACAGGGGGCGCGAGGAACTATGGCTACACCTTC.

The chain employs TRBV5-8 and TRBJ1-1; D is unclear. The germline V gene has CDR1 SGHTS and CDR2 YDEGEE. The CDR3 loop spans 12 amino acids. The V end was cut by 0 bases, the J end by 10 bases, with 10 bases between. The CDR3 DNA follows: TGTGCCAGCAGCTTGGCGGAAGGGAGAGCTTTCTTT. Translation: CASSLAEGRAFF.

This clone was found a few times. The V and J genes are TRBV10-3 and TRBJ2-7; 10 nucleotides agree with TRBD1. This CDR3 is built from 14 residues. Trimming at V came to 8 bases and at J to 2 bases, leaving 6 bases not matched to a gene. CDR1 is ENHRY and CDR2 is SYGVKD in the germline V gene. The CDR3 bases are TGTGCCATCGGCTCCGGGACAGGGGCCTACGAGCAGTACTTC. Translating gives CAIGSGTGAYEQYF.

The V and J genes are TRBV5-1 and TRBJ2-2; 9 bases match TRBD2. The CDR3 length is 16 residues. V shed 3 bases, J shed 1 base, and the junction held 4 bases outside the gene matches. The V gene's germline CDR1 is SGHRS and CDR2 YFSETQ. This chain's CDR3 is CASSSSSGENTGELFF. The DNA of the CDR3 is TGCGCCAGCAGCTCATCTAGCGGGGAGAACACCGGGGAGCTGTTTTTT.

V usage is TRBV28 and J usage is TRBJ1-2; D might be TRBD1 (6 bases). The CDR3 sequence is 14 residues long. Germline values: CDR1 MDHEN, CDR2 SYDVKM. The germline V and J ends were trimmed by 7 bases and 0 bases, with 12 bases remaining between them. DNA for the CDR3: TGTGCCAGCACCCAGGGGAGGTCTAACTATGGCTACACCTTC. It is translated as CASTQGRSNYGYTF.